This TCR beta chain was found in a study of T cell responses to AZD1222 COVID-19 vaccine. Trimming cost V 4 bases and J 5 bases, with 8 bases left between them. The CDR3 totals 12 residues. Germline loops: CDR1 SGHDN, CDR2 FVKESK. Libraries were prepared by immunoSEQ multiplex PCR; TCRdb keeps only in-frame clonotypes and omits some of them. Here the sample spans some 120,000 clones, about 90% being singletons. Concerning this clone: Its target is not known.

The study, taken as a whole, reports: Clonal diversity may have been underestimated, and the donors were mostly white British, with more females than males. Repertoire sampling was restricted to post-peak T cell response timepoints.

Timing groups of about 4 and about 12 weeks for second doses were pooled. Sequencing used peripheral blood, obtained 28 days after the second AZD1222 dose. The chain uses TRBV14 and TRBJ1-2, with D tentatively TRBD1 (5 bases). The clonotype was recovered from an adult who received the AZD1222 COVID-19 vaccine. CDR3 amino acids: CASSRDGYGYTF. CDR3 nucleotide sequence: TGTGCCAGCAGCCGGGACGGTTATGGCTACACCTTC.